This TCR beta chain was profiled in a study of Graves' ophthalmopathy and Graves' hyperthyroidism. Study-level points and caveats: In blood, most expanded thyroid clonotypes above 0.001 frequency were also detected.

This CDR3 has 15 residues. V was clipped by 4 bases and J by 5 bases; unmatched bases: 8. Germline V lookup: CDR1 MDHEN, CDR2 SYDVKM. As regards this clonotype: Its matching antigen is unknown.

CDR3 regions of TCR beta were amplified from RNA transcripts. Second-round multiplex PCR came after a first-round RT-PCR that employed HTBI primers. TCRdb reprocessed the multiplex PCR reads via MiXCR and lists one record per CDR3 protein. The profile covers 350,000 to 400,000 distinct CDR3 sequences, with around 19% appearing a single time and more than 1.5% taken by the ten largest. Symptoms, serum thyroxine and TRAb, thyroid ultrasound, and orbital computed tomography formed the diagnostic basis. The TCR comes from a woman aged 18-30 years with Graves' ophthalmopathy. Sequencing was carried out using peripheral blood. The J gene is TRBJ1-5, the V gene TRBV28, with 7 bases fitting TRBD1. The CDR3 loop reads CASSSAGQRDQPQHF. The CDR3 DNA is TGTGCCAGCAGTTCTGCGGGACAGCGCGATCAGCCCCAGCATTTT.